This entry lists 23 T cell receptor beta chains sequenced from one sample in a study of vaccination and CD4 T cells after COVID-19 (dated by TCRdb to between 2021 and 2024). Preparation of the library involved PCR. TCRdb names Illumina iSeq 100 as the instrument used. DNA from cultured CD4+ T cells was subjected to TCR sequencing with the Oncomine TCR Beta short-read assay at the Johns Hopkins FTIC core. TCRdb trimmed the raw reads at Q25, called clones with MiXCR and kept productive beta chains. Here each entry gathers all rows of one CDR3 protein and keeps the most common genes and DNA. The sample has 11,000 to 15,000 distinct CDR3 sequences on record, roughly 29% of them singletons. Roughly 21% of the sample is in the top ten clones. Interpreted using the paper, the treatment or condition label stands for: roughly 10-day PBMC culture with coronavirus spike peptide pools or control peptides (ViraFEST assay).

Their antigens are not known. Input material: cultured CD4+ T cells from blood. The origin of the receptors is a human donor with COVID-19.

The rearrangement uses TRBV10-3 and TRBJ1-2, with D perhaps TRBD1 (5 bases). Germline lookup yields CDR1 ENHRY and CDR2 SYGVKD. The CDR3 contains 15 residues. V lost 2 bases and J 4 bases, leaving 14 bases between the germline ends. In DNA form, the CDR3 reads TGTGCCATCAGTGAGCCAACAAACCAGGGCTATGGCTACACCTTC. It codes for CAISEPTNQGYGYTF.

The chain uses TRBV6-5 and TRBJ2-5; TRBD2 agrees at 7 bases. CDR1 is MNHEY, CDR2 SVGAGI, per germline. CDR3 length equals 14 residues. The junction had 5 bases not matched to a gene; V was cut back by 2 bases and J by 5 bases. DNA of the CDR3: TGTGCCAGCAGTTACCTTGGGACTAAGGAGACCCAGTACTTC. This gives the protein CASSYLGTKETQYF.

This clonotype has only a few counts. This chain joins TRBV5-4 and TRBJ2-5; 10 bases align to TRBD1. V gave up 0 bases and J gave up 6 bases; unmatched junction bases: 8. The CDR3 totals 16 residues. CDR1 SGHNT and CDR2 YYREEE come from the germline V gene (reference sequence). For the CDR3, the DNA is TGTGCCAGCAGCTTGGGCGAGACAGGGGGCGTCCAGACCCAGTACTTC. Protein product: CASSLGETGGVQTQYF. Full variable domain (outside the CDR3, taken from reference TRBV5-4 and TRBJ2-5): ETGVTQSPTHLIKTRGQQVTLRCSSQSGHNTVSWYQQALGQGPQFIFQYYREEENGRGNFPPRFSGLQFPNYSSELNVNALELDDSALYLCASSLGETGGVQTQYFGPGTRLLVL.

V usage is TRBV6-1 and J usage is TRBJ1-2; unclear D gene. V lost 7 bases and J lost 0, with 12 bases in between. The length of the CDR3 is 14 residues. Germline loops: CDR1 MNHNS, CDR2 SASEGT. The CDR3 sequence: CASKKQGTNYGYTF. CDR3 in DNA: TGTGCCAGCAAAAAACAAGGCACTAACTATGGCTACACCTTC.

This clonotype came up a few times. This chain links TRBV19 with TRBJ1-6; 7 bases map to TRBD1. The V gene's germline CDR1 is LNHDA and CDR2 SQIVND (reference sequence). This CDR3 comprises 16 residues. The trim removed 4 bases at V and 12 bases at J, leaving 15 bases unmatched. CDR3 in amino acids: CASSRNSGTATGPLHF. CDR3 nucleotide sequence: TGTGCCAGTAGTAGAAATTCCGGGACAGCTACGGGACCCCTCCACTTT.

This clonotype was recorded a few times. Written as DNA, the CDR3 is TGTGCCAGCACAAAACCGGGGGCCTATGGCTACACCTTC. It encodes CASTKPGAYGYTF. The J gene is TRBJ1-2, the V gene TRBV7-2, with D perhaps matching TRBD1 (6 bases). This CDR3 comprises 13 residues. Germline V gene lookup returns CDR1 SGHTA and CDR2 FQGNSA. V lost 7 bases and J lost 4, with 13 bases in between.

This clonotype was seen a handful of times. This sequence joins TRBV6-1 and TRBJ1-6; TRBD1 matches at 10 bases. Germline CDR1 reads MNHNS; CDR2 reads SASEGT. The CDR3 is 15 amino acids. V lost 5 bases, J lost 7 bases, and 5 bases stayed unmatched. As DNA, the CDR3 is TGTGCCAGCAGTCTCCGGGACAGGGGAAATTCACCCCTCCACTTT. This encodes CASSLRDRGNSPLHF.

CDR3 sequence: CASSELLAGTDTQYF. DNA for the CDR3: TGTGCCAGCAGTGAACTCCTAGCGGGCACAGATACGCAGTATTTT. The chain combines TRBV2 with TRBJ2-3; 7 nucleotides align to TRBD2. J was trimmed by 1 base and V by 2 bases; bases with no gene match: 3. Germline V gene data show CDR1 as SNHLY and CDR2 as FYNNEI. This CDR3 spans 15 amino acids.

By sample fraction, this clonotype is medium-sized. V and J are TRBV7-3 and TRBJ2-3; D might be TRBD2 (5 bases). The CDR3 covers 13 residues. V was pared by 5 bases and J by 4 bases, with 10 bases between. The germline CDR1 and CDR2 sequences are SGHTA and FQGTGA. CDR3 sequence reads: CASSQAGPDTQYF. The CDR3 DNA sequence: TGTGCCAGCAGCCAGGCGGGTCCAGATACGCAGTATTTT.

The chain carries TRBV9 and TRBJ2-7; 12 bases are shared with TRBD1. With 4 bases clipped from V and 4 bases from J, the junction kept 9 bases outside the gene matches. The CDR3 contains 16 residues. CDR1 is SGDLS, CDR2 YYNGEE, per germline. The CDR3 loop is CASSSVGQGALYEQYF. CDR3 DNA: TGTGCCAGCAGCTCCGTGGGACAGGGGGCTTTGTACGAGCAGTACTTC.

The CDR3, as DNA: TGTGCCAGTAGTGATCGACTAGCGGTGGGTAGGGATACGCAGTATTTT. This translates into CASSDRLAVGRDTQYF. The J gene is TRBJ2-3, the V gene TRBV19; 9 bases agree with TRBD2. Germline-derived CDR1 and CDR2 are LNHDA and SQIVND (reference sequence). Trimming took 5 bases from V and 6 from J; bases not matched to a gene: 12. This CDR3 has 16 amino acids.

The genes are TRBV14 and TRBJ1-6, with D possibly matching TRBD1 (5 bases). In germline, CDR1 is SGHDN, CDR2 FVKESK. The CDR3 extends over 18 amino acids. Trimming removed 5 bases at V and 4 bases at J, with 21 bases between. The CDR3 is CASSSRLKGLGYNSPLHF. CDR3 DNA: TGTGCCAGCAGCTCCCGCCTAAAGGGGCTGGGATATAATTCACCCCTCCACTTT.

On this clonotype: A much more abundant neighbour one base away suggests this may be a read error. The chain recombines TRBV6-4 with TRBJ1-1; unclear D gene. Germline V gene lookup returns CDR1 MRHNA and CDR2 SNTAGT. The CDR3 extends over 14 amino acids. The DNA for the CDR3 is TGTGCCAGCAGTGTCTCACCGGGAAACACTGCAGCTTTCTTT. Its protein is CASSVSPGNTAAFF.

This clonotype was observed a handful of times. V and J are TRBV19 and TRBJ1-6; D is perhaps TRBD1 (5 bases). The V end was cut by 5 bases, the J end by 10 bases, with 21 bases between. CDR1 and CDR2 from the germline V gene are LNHDA and SQIVND (reference sequence). The CDR3 is made up of 16 amino acids. The CDR3 bases are TGTGCCAGTAGTCCAGGGAACAGACGCAGGAGATCACCCCTCCACTTT. It translates to CASSPGNRRRRSPLHF.

This clonotype was detected a few times. The CDR3 region has the DNA TGTGCCAGCAGTTTATTGCCAGGGAGAAGCAATCAGCCCCAGCATTTT. Translating gives CASSLLPGRSNQPQHF. The chain links TRBV28 to TRBJ1-5; maybe TRBD1 (5 bases). The CDR3 has 16 residues. Trimming stripped 1 base from V and 1 base from J, with 11 bases between. Germline V gene lookup returns CDR1 MDHEN and CDR2 SYDVKM.

The gene calls are TRBV18 and TRBJ2-5, with TRBD2 matching 12 bases. J was trimmed by 7 bases and V by 0 bases; bases with no gene match: 9. Germline V gene lookup returns CDR1 KGHSH and CDR2 LQKENI. The CDR3 is 17 residues long. The CDR3 coding sequence is TGTGCCAGCTCACCACCGGGACTAGCGGGCGTACCCGGGACCCAGTACTTC. It yields the protein CASSPPGLAGVPGTQYF.

This clonotype was counted between two and nine times. V gene TRBV20-1 combines with J gene TRBJ2-3; 13 bases are a match to TRBD2. The trim removed 1 base at V and 4 bases at J, leaving 5 bases unmatched. The CDR3 extends over 16 amino acids. From germline, CDR1 is DFQATT and CDR2 SNEGSKA (reference sequence). Here the CDR3 reads CSARVTGTSGADTQYF. Here the CDR3 DNA reads TGCAGTGCTAGAGTAACCGGGACTAGCGGGGCAGATACGCAGTATTTT.

The chain is built from TRBV6-1 and TRBJ2-5; possibly TRBD1 or TRBD2 for D (5 bases each). The length of the CDR3 is 17 residues. Germline lookup yields CDR1 MNHNS and CDR2 SASEGT. Trimming removed 5 bases at V and 7 bases at J, with 26 bases between. The DNA of the CDR3 is TGTGCCAGCAGTCCTTCAAAAAACGCCGGGACCCGCGGGACCCAGTACTTC. Translated: CASSPSKNAGTRGTQYF.

The V and J genes are TRBV15 and TRBJ1-3, with 7 bases identical to TRBD1. Trimming removed 3 bases from V and 8 bases from J; junction bases left unmatched: 7. The CDR3 sequence is 14 residues long. Per the germline V gene, CDR1 is LNHNV and CDR2 is YYDKDF (reference sequence). CDR3 sequence: CATSRNGQADTIYF. The CDR3 DNA is TGTGCCACCAGCAGGAACGGACAGGCAGACACCATATATTTT.

The J gene is TRBJ2-1, the V gene TRBV19, with 11 bases that match TRBD1. The V segment lost 7 bases and the J segment 4 bases; nucleotides outside the gene matches: 3. CDR1 LNHDA and CDR2 SQIVND come from the germline V gene (reference sequence). This CDR3 spans 14 amino acids. The DNA of the CDR3 is TGTGCCAGTAAAAGGGACAGGGGGTACAATGAGCAGTTCTTC. It translates to CASKRDRGYNEQFF.

This clonotype was found a few times. The chain carries TRBV20-1 and TRBJ1-4; perhaps TRBD1 as D (5 bases). CDR3 length: 14 amino acids. The V gene lost 1 base and the J gene lost 10 bases, with 16 bases spanning the gap. Germline V gene data show CDR1 as DFQATT and CDR2 as SNEGSKA (reference sequence). The CDR3 here is CSARGPAGEGKLFF. In DNA, the CDR3 is TGCAGTGCTAGAGGCCCCGCGGGGGAGGGAAAACTGTTTTTT.

The V call is TRBV7-6, the J call TRBJ2-5; D is ambiguous. This CDR3 has 14 amino acids. Germline V CDR1 and CDR2: SGHVS, FNYEAQ. Deletions cut 5 bases from V and 4 bases from J, with 14 bases between. DNA of the CDR3: TGTGCCAGCAGCCGCGCGGTCGGCGGAGAGACCCAGTACTTC. Translated, it gives CASSRAVGGETQYF.

By share, this clonotype counts as medium-sized. The V and J genes are TRBV27 and TRBJ1-2; TRBD1 matches 8 bases. The CDR3 covers 13 residues. Germline V lookup: CDR1 MNHEY, CDR2 SMNVEV (reference sequence). Trimming took 4 bases from V and 6 from J; bases not matched to a gene: 4. The CDR3, as DNA: TGTGCCAGCAGTTCCCGGACAGGGAATGGCTACACCTTC. Translating it yields CASSSRTGNGYTF.